The subject of this entry is one T cell receptor (beta chain). J gave up 7 bases and V 5 bases, and 12 bases lay outside the gene matches. Looked up from germline, CDR1 is SGHTA and CDR2 is FQGNSA. The CDR3 totals 16 residues. This entry comes from a study of cytomegalovirus exposure and HLA in healthy donors. A multiplex PCR was run with 60 Vbeta primers and 13 Jbeta primers. Sequencing was performed with immunoSEQ multiplex PCR; in TCRdb, only in-frame clones are kept and a portion is missing. The sample holds about 120,000 clones, 75% to 85% seen once. Sequencing was carried out using PBMCs. The chain is built from TRBV7-2 and TRBJ2-2; the match to TRBD2 covers 8 bases. This TCR came from a woman in her 50s in good health and CMV-seropositive. CDR3 sequence (DNA): TGTGCCAGCAGCCCCCAGGCGGGGGGCCGTAACGGGGAGCTGTTTTTT. As protein: CASSPQAGGRNGELFF.